The 28 T cell receptor beta chains listed next were all sequenced from one sample in a study of T-cell reconstitution after alpha-beta-depleted transplantation in children. Unique molecular identifiers were incorporated when the TCRbeta library was constructed. MiXCR, run by TCRdb on the PCR reads, gives a single entry per CDR3 protein. The table lists 200,000 to 250,000 distinct CDR3 sequences, about 24% of them singletons, with around 4.8% in the top ten. The sequenced sample was PBMCs, mostly from graft donor cells, obtained 360 days after TCRalphabeta/CD19-depleted stem cell transplant. The receptors originated from a female patient between 2 and 10 years old who had a stem cell transplant for congenital amegakaryocytic thrombocytopenia, so the T cells may come from the graft donor.

There are a few counts of this clonotype. The rearrangement links TRBV5-1 to TRBJ2-1; TRBD1 or TRBD2 may be the D gene (5 bases each). Germline CDR1 and CDR2: SGHRS and YFSETQ. This CDR3 region has 18 residues. V was clipped by 5 bases and J by 0 bases, with 21 bases between them. CDR3 sequence (DNA): TGCGCCAGCAGTTTTTTCTCGGGGACCATCAGCTCCTACAATGAGCAGTTCTTC. It encodes CASSFFSGTISSYNEQFF. Looking up the rest from reference TRBV5-1 and TRBJ2-1 gives the full variable domain: KAGVTQTPRYLIKTRGQQVTLSCSPISGHRSVSWYQQTPGQGLQFLFEYFSETQRNKGNFPGRFSGRQFSNSRSEMNVSTLELGDSALYLCASSFFSGTISSYNEQFFGPGTRLTVL.

This clonotype was observed a few times. V usage is TRBV10-3 and J usage is TRBJ2-7; D is uncertain. The germline gives CDR1 ENHRY, CDR2 SYGVKD. Trimming stripped 6 bases from V and 0 bases from J, with 9 bases between. The CDR3 spans 13 residues. The CDR3 sequence: CAISDAISYEQYF. CDR3 bases: TGTGCCATCAGCGACGCTATCTCCTACGAGCAGTACTTC.

This clonotype was picked up many times. The chain joins TRBV29-1 to TRBJ2-7; 8 bases are shared with TRBD1. With V trimmed by 5 bases and J by 3 bases, 6 bases remained unmatched. Germline CDR1 SQVTM, CDR2 ANQGSEA. CDR3 length: 13 amino acids. CDR3 protein: CSVPGQGRYEQYF. In DNA, the CDR3 is TGCAGCGTTCCAGGACAGGGCCGCTACGAGCAGTACTTC.

This clonotype was found a few times. The chain couples TRBV27 to TRBJ2-3; D possibly matches TRBD1 or TRBD2 (5 bases each). Germline CDR1 and CDR2: MNHEY and SMNVEV (reference sequence). This CDR3 comprises 14 residues. V lost 2 bases and J lost 6, with 12 bases in between. The CDR3 sequence is CASSLEGMWDTQYF. The CDR3 nucleotides read TGTGCCAGCAGTTTAGAGGGGATGTGGGATACGCAGTATTTT.

This clonotype was seen only a few times. V and J are TRBV30 and TRBJ2-1; TRBD2 matches 7 bases. After removal of 1 base from V and 4 bases from J, the junction contained 4 bases not matched to a gene. Germline assignment: CDR1 GTSNPN and CDR2 SVGIG (reference sequence). The CDR3 sequence is 14 residues long. The CDR3 loop is CAWSAEAGYNEQFF. The CDR3, as DNA: TGTGCCTGGAGTGCAGAAGCGGGATACAATGAGCAGTTCTTC.

The CDR3 spells CASSVASGVTYNEQFF. As DNA, the CDR3 is TGTGCCAGCAGCGTGGCTAGCGGGGTTACCTACAATGAGCAGTTCTTC. The rearrangement links TRBV9 to TRBJ2-1, with 9 bases that match TRBD2. CDR1 and CDR2 from the germline V gene are SGDLS and YYNGEE. Trimming at V came to 2 bases and at J to 2 bases, leaving 5 bases not matched to a gene. The CDR3 loop spans 16 amino acids.

V and J are TRBV20-1 and TRBJ2-3; TRBD2 matches at 7 bases. J gave up 6 bases and V 6 bases, and 9 bases lay outside the gene matches. Germline V CDR1 and CDR2: DFQATT, SNEGSKA (reference sequence). The CDR3 loop spans 13 amino acids. CDR3 region: CSARAAGDDTQYF. CDR3 sequence (DNA): TGCAGTGCCCGGGCGGCGGGGGACGATACGCAGTATTTT.

The CDR3 is CSAGEGETQYF. The CDR3, as DNA: TGCAGCGCAGGGGAGGGAGAGACCCAGTACTTC. The rearrangement joins TRBV29-1 to TRBJ2-5, with D tentatively TRBD2 (7 bases). Trimming cost V 7 bases and J 4 bases, with 10 bases left between them. The germline V gene encodes CDR1 SQVTM and CDR2 ANQGSEA. This CDR3 contains 11 residues.

The chain combines TRBV7-8 with TRBJ2-3, with a possible D match to TRBD2 (6 bases). This CDR3 has 17 residues. Trimming took 1 base from V and 4 from J, leaving 18 bases between them. The germline V gene encodes CDR1 SGHVS and CDR2 FQNEAQ. CDR3 sequence (DNA): TGTGCCAGCAGCTTAGAGCTTGGGGGAGGAGGGGCAGATACGCAGTATTTT. Translated: CASSLELGGGGADTQYF. Full variable domain (missing parts from reference TRBV7-8 and TRBJ2-3): GAGVSQSPRYKVAKRGQDVALRCDPISGHVSLFWYQQALGQGPEFLTYFQNEAQLDKSGLPSDRFFAERPEGSVSTLKIQRTQQEDSAVYLCASSLELGGGGADTQYFGPGTRLTVL.

This clonotype was recorded a few times. The chain is built from TRBV28 and TRBJ1-1; possible D gene TRBD1, 6 bases. CDR3 length equals 15 residues. Germline CDR1 and CDR2: MDHEN and SYDVKM. Trimming cost V 6 bases and J 9 bases, with 23 bases left between them. This CDR3 is CASSGSRGVSDKAFF. The CDR3 nucleotides read TGTGCCAGCAGCGGAAGTAGGGGGGTATCCGACAAAGCTTTCTTT.

This clonotype was recorded a few times. The V and J genes are TRBV30 and TRBJ2-3; D ambiguous. This CDR3 is 12 amino acids long. Germline CDR1 reads GTSNPN; CDR2 reads SVGIG (reference sequence). Trimming cost V 3 bases and J 8 bases, with 12 bases left between them. CDR3 loop: CAWSPVLGTQYF. The CDR3 DNA is TGTGCCTGGAGCCCGGTCCTTGGTACGCAGTATTTT.

This chain links TRBV27 with TRBJ2-1; D possibly matches TRBD1 or TRBD2 (6 bases each). V was shortened by 10 bases and J by 4 bases, with 17 bases between the two germline ends. This CDR3 comprises 14 residues. Germline CDR1 and CDR2: MNHEY and SMNVEV (reference sequence). The CDR3 loop is CATYGGTPYNEQFF. CDR3 nucleotide sequence: TGTGCCACCTATGGCGGGACACCTTACAATGAGCAGTTCTTC.

The J gene is TRBJ2-3, the V gene TRBV30; D ambiguous. Trimming removed 2 bases at V and 0 bases at J, with 9 bases between. This CDR3 comprises 14 residues. Germline V gene lookup returns CDR1 GTSNPN and CDR2 SVGIG (reference sequence). This chain's CDR3 is CAWSSGLSTDTQYF. The DNA of the CDR3 is TGTGCCTGGAGTAGTGGTCTGAGCACAGATACGCAGTATTTT.

This clonotype was counted between two and nine times. V is TRBV28 and J is TRBJ2-1, with 12 bases matching TRBD2. The CDR3 runs 15 residues. Per germline, CDR1 MDHEN and CDR2 SYDVKM. With V trimmed by 6 bases and J by 9 bases, 9 bases remained unmatched. The CDR3 spells CASSQTSGRPIEQFF. CDR3 nucleotide sequence: TGTGCCAGCAGCCAAACTAGCGGGAGGCCCATTGAGCAGTTCTTC.

The J gene is TRBJ2-1, the V gene TRBV28; TRBD1 aligns across 8 bases. J lost 3 bases, V lost 2 bases, and 6 bases had no gene match. Looked up from germline, CDR1 is MDHEN and CDR2 is SYDVKM. The CDR3 is 16 amino acids. CDR3: CASSLGQGAVYNEQFF. The CDR3 region has the DNA TGTGCCAGCAGTTTAGGCCAGGGGGCGGTCTACAATGAGCAGTTCTTC.

In nucleotides, the CDR3 is TGTGCCAGCAGCTATAGACAGGGGTCAGGGGAGACCCAGTACTTC. Residues: CASSYRQGSGETQYF. The chain combines TRBV11-2 with TRBJ2-5, with 8 bases lining up with TRBD1. The CDR3 contains 15 residues. J lost 5 bases, V lost 4 bases, and 9 bases had no gene match. Looked up from germline, CDR1 is SGHAT and CDR2 is FQNNGV.

The chain joins TRBV6-4 to TRBJ2-7; 16 bases match TRBD2. Germline V gene sequence: CDR1 MRHNA, CDR2 SNTAGT. The V and J ends lost 7 bases and 0 bases, in that order; junction bases with no gene match: 12. The CDR3 runs to 19 residues. The CDR3 bases are TGTGCCAGCATCCGGCTCGCCGGGACTAGCGGGGGGGCCTCCTACGAGCAGTACTTC. Its protein is CASIRLAGTSGGASYEQYF.

The rearrangement links TRBV30 to TRBJ1-5; 7 positions match TRBD1. CDR1 GTSNPN and CDR2 SVGIG come from the germline V gene (reference sequence). The CDR3 covers 15 residues. Trimming took 2 bases from V and 4 from J; bases not matched to a gene: 8. The DNA of the CDR3 is TGTGCCTGGAGTCCCAACCGGGACAGAAATCAGCCCCAGCATTTT. It codes for CAWSPNRDRNQPQHF.

The chain recombines TRBV27 with TRBJ2-7, with TRBD2 as a possible D gene (5 bases). V lost 5 bases and J 3 bases, leaving 17 bases between the germline ends. The germline V gene has CDR1 MNHEY and CDR2 SMNVEV (reference sequence). The CDR3 length is 15 residues. CDR3 in amino acids: CASSVTSLARYEQYF. CDR3 coding DNA: TGTGCCAGCAGTGTTACGTCGCTAGCTCGCTACGAGCAGTACTTC.

This clonotype was picked up a small number of times. V usage is TRBV20-1 and J usage is TRBJ2-7, with TRBD2 identical over 7 bases. This CDR3 region has 14 residues. Germline V CDR1 and CDR2: DFQATT, SNEGSKA (reference sequence). The V segment lost 6 bases and the J segment 0 bases; nucleotides outside the gene matches: 8. The CDR3 region has the DNA TGCAGTGCACTGAGCGGGGACTACTCCTACGAGCAGTACTTC. Protein sequence: CSALSGDYSYEQYF.

This clonotype appeared a few times. This rearrangement joins TRBV28 to TRBJ1-2, with D possibly being TRBD1 (5 bases). This CDR3 is 14 amino acids long. Germline values: CDR1 MDHEN, CDR2 SYDVKM. V gave up 3 bases and J gave up 5 bases, with 13 bases separating them. CDR3 bases: TGTGCCAGCAGTTTGCGACAGAGACTATATGGCTACACCTTC. It translates to CASSLRQRLYGYTF.

The chain is built from TRBV28 and TRBJ2-3; the D is unclear. The V end lost 1 base, the J end lost 6 bases, and 5 bases lay between the germline ends. Germline assignment: CDR1 MDHEN and CDR2 SYDVKM. The CDR3 has 12 residues. The CDR3 DNA is TGTGCCAGCAGTTTATTCCGCGATACGCAGTATTTT. Translated: CASSLFRDTQYF.

This clonotype was observed a handful of times. The chain couples TRBV7-8 to TRBJ1-1; 7 nucleotides match TRBD1. The germline gives CDR1 SGHVS, CDR2 FQNEAQ. The V and J ends lost 5 bases and 1 base, in that order; junction bases with no gene match: 7. This CDR3 is 15 amino acids long. CDR3 nucleotide sequence: TGTGCCAGCAGCCCCAGTCGGACAGGGAACACTGAAGCTTTCTTT. It codes for CASSPSRTGNTEAFF.

This chain joins TRBV3-1 and TRBJ1-2, with D perhaps matching TRBD1 (6 bases). The germline V gene encodes CDR1 LGHDT and CDR2 YNNKEL (reference sequence). This CDR3 spans 17 amino acids. V was cut by 4 bases and J by 2 bases, with 20 bases left in between. The CDR3 spells CASSRQGQLGRNYGYTF. DNA for the CDR3: TGTGCCAGCAGCCGTCAGGGACAACTAGGACGCAACTATGGCTACACCTTC.

J is TRBJ2-1 and V is TRBV29-1, with D perhaps matching TRBD1 (6 bases). V shed 5 bases and J shed 3 bases, with 11 bases lying between them. The CDR3 totals 13 residues. The germline V gene encodes CDR1 SQVTM and CDR2 ANQGSEA. Here the CDR3 DNA reads TGCAGCGTTACGACAGGAGGCTACAATGAGCAGTTCTTC. As protein: CSVTTGGYNEQFF.

A note on this clonotype: Compared with germline, one end of the junction differs, possibly owing to a read error. This rearrangement joins TRBV7-2 to TRBJ2-7; TRBD1 agrees at 7 bases. CDR1 is SGHTA and CDR2 is FQGNSA in the germline V gene. The CDR3 consists of 14 residues. The CDR3 reads CASSLGDRGYEEYF. The CDR3 DNA reads as TGTGCCAGCAGCTTGGGGGACAGAGGTTACGAGGAGTACTTC.

The gene calls are TRBV28 and TRBJ2-1; no definite D call. Germline V gene lookup returns CDR1 MDHEN and CDR2 SYDVKM. The CDR3 is 13 residues long. Trimming shortened V by 6 bases and J by 4 bases, and 10 bases separated the two germline ends. The CDR3 region is CASRGPPYNEQFF. CDR3 nucleotides: TGTGCCAGCAGAGGGCCGCCTTACAATGAGCAGTTCTTC.

The V and J genes are TRBV11-2 and TRBJ2-5; the D gene could be TRBD1 or TRBD2 (6 bases each). The CDR3 sequence is 15 residues long. CDR1 is SGHAT, CDR2 FQNNGV, per germline. V was cut by 4 bases and J by 4 bases, with 16 bases left in between. CDR3 in DNA: TGTGCCAGCAGCTGGAAACAGGGAGGTGGAGAGACCCAGTACTTC. Translated: CASSWKQGGGETQYF. Full variable domain (remainder filled in from reference TRBV11-2 and TRBJ2-5): EAGVAQSPRYKIIEKRQSVAFWCNPISGHATLYWYQQILGQGPKLLIQFQNNGVVDDSQLPKDRFSAERLKGVDSTLKIQPAKLEDSAVYLCASSWKQGGGETQYFGPGTRLLVL.